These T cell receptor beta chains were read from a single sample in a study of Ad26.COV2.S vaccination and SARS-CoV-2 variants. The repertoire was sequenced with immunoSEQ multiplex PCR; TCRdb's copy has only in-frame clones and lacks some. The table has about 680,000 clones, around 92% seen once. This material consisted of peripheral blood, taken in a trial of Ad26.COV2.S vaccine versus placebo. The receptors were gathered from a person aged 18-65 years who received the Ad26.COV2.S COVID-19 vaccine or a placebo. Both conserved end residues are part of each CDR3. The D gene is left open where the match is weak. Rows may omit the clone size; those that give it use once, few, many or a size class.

CDR3nt: TGTGCCAGCAGCCAAGGGACTAGGGATAATGAGCAGTTCTTC; CDR3aa: CASSQGTRDNEQFF; j_gene: TRBJ2-1; abundance: .; d_gene: TRBD2; v_gene: TRBV4-2
CDR3nt: TGCGCCAGCAGCTTGGTCGGTTGGCCTTACTCTGGAAACACCATATATTTT; CDR3aa: CASSLVGWPYSGNTIYF; j_gene: TRBJ1-3; abundance: .; d_gene: .; v_gene: TRBV5-1
CDR3nt: TGTGCCATCAGTGGGCCCGGGGATACGCAGTATTTT; CDR3aa: CAISGPGDTQYF; j_gene: TRBJ2-3; abundance: .; d_gene: .; v_gene: TRBV10-3
CDR3nt: TGTGCCTGGAGTGCCCCAAGGACAGGGATCGACACTGAAGCTTTCTTT; CDR3aa: CAWSAPRTGIDTEAFF; j_gene: TRBJ1-1; abundance: .; d_gene: TRBD1; v_gene: TRBV30
CDR3nt: TGCGCCAGCATCAGACAGGGAGGCAATGAGCAGTTCTTC; CDR3aa: CASIRQGGNEQFF; j_gene: TRBJ2-1; abundance: .; d_gene: .; v_gene: TRBV5-1
CDR3nt: TGCGCCAGCAGTGAGTCCCGACAGGGGTACGAGCAGTACTTC; CDR3aa: CASSESRQGYEQYF; j_gene: TRBJ2-7; abundance: few; d_gene: TRBD1; v_gene: TRBV10-1
CDR3nt: TGTGCCAGCAGTTACCCCCGGGACAGGGACACCGGGGAGCTGTTTTTT; CDR3aa: CASSYPRDRDTGELFF; j_gene: TRBJ2-2; abundance: .; d_gene: TRBD1; v_gene: TRBV6-6
CDR3nt: TGTGCCAGCAGACTGGGACTAGCGGTAAACACCGGGGAGCTGTTTTTT; CDR3aa: CASRLGLAVNTGELFF; j_gene: TRBJ2-2; abundance: .; d_gene: TRBD2; v_gene: TRBV3-1/TRBV3-2
CDR3nt: TGTGCCAGCAGTGAGGCACTAGCGGGAGGTGGGGATACGCAGTATTTT; CDR3aa: CASSEALAGGGDTQYF; j_gene: TRBJ2-3; abundance: once; d_gene: TRBD2; v_gene: TRBV25-1
CDR3nt: TGTGCCAGCAGGCGCAATGAGCAGTTCTTC; CDR3aa: CASRRNEQFF; j_gene: TRBJ2-1; abundance: .; d_gene: .; v_gene: TRBV2
CDR3nt: TGTGCCAGCAGTTACTCGGGAGCCACAGATACGCAGTATTTT; CDR3aa: CASSYSGATDTQYF; j_gene: TRBJ2-3; abundance: .; d_gene: .; v_gene: TRBV6-5
CDR3nt: TGTGCCATCGGCCACGGCATGAACACTGAAGCTTTCTTT; CDR3aa: CAIGHGMNTEAFF; j_gene: TRBJ1-1; abundance: few; d_gene: .; v_gene: TRBV10-3
CDR3nt: TGCAGCGCAAGGACTAGCGGGAACACCGGGGAGCTGTTTTTT; CDR3aa: CSARTSGNTGELFF; j_gene: TRBJ2-2; abundance: .; d_gene: TRBD2; v_gene: TRBV29-1
CDR3nt: TGTGCCAGCAGCTTAGCCCGACTAGCGGGGACCTACGAGCAGTACTTC; CDR3aa: CASSLARLAGTYEQYF; j_gene: TRBJ2-7; abundance: .; d_gene: TRBD2; v_gene: TRBV7-8
CDR3nt: TGCGCCAGCAGCTTGGAGGGGTCGTATGGGCAGTACTTC; CDR3aa: CASSLEGSYGQYF; j_gene: TRBJ2-7; abundance: .; d_gene: .; v_gene: TRBV5-1
CDR3nt: TGTGCCAGCACCTCTCGGGCGACGTATGGCTACACCTTC; CDR3aa: CASTSRATYGYTF; j_gene: TRBJ1-2; abundance: .; d_gene: .; v_gene: TRBV12-3/TRBV12-4
CDR3nt: TGTGCCACCCGGACTAGCGGCTTCACAGATACGCAGTATTTT; CDR3aa: CATRTSGFTDTQYF; j_gene: TRBJ2-3; abundance: .; d_gene: TRBD2; v_gene: TRBV27
CDR3nt: TGTGCCAGCACCGGACTAGCGGGGGGGAGAAGCTCCTACAATGAGCAGTTCTTC; CDR3aa: CASTGLAGGRSSYNEQFF; j_gene: TRBJ2-1; abundance: .; d_gene: TRBD2; v_gene: TRBV7-9
CDR3nt: TGTGCCAGCAGCCAAACAGGGCTTCATGAGCAGTTCTTC; CDR3aa: CASSQTGLHEQFF; j_gene: TRBJ2-1; abundance: .; d_gene: .; v_gene: TRBV7-2
CDR3nt: TGTGCCAGCAGCTTAGTGGACGACTCTGGAAACACCATATATTTT; CDR3aa: CASSLVDDSGNTIYF; j_gene: TRBJ1-3; abundance: once; d_gene: .; v_gene: TRBV11-2
CDR3nt: TGCGCCAGCAGCTTGGGTTCCGGACCCTTGAACACTGAAGCTTTCTTT; CDR3aa: CASSLGSGPLNTEAFF; j_gene: TRBJ1-1; abundance: .; d_gene: .; v_gene: TRBV5-1
CDR3nt: TGTGCCAGCAGCTCCCCCGAAGGCGGGGCTAGCTCCTACAATGAGCAGTTCTTC; CDR3aa: CASSSPEGGASSYNEQFF; j_gene: TRBJ2-1; abundance: .; d_gene: .; v_gene: TRBV7-2
CDR3nt: TGTGCCACCAGTGGGAATGGGGCAAGCAATCAGCCCCAGCATTTT; CDR3aa: CATSGNGASNQPQHF; j_gene: TRBJ1-5; abundance: .; d_gene: .; v_gene: TRBV24-1
CDR3nt: TGTGCCAGCAGCGTCAGGCCTTCTGGGGCCAACGTCCTGACTTTC; CDR3aa: CASSVRPSGANVLTF; j_gene: TRBJ2-6; abundance: .; d_gene: .; v_gene: TRBV13
CDR3nt: TGTGCCAGCAGTTTCACACCAGGGGACACTGAAGCTTTCTTT; CDR3aa: CASSFTPGDTEAFF; j_gene: TRBJ1-1; abundance: .; d_gene: .; v_gene: TRBV27
CDR3nt: TGCAGCGTTGAAGCAGGCGCCTCTAACTATGGCTACACCTTC; CDR3aa: CSVEAGASNYGYTF; j_gene: TRBJ1-2; abundance: .; d_gene: .; v_gene: TRBV29-1
CDR3nt: TGTGCCAGCAGTTACGGGGGGGCGGAGACCCAGTACTTC; CDR3aa: CASSYGGAETQYF; j_gene: TRBJ2-5; abundance: .; d_gene: .; v_gene: TRBV6-2/TRBV6-3
CDR3nt: TGTGCCAGCTCATCCTGGACTAGCGTTGCCTACGAGCAGTACTTC; CDR3aa: CASSSWTSVAYEQYF; j_gene: TRBJ2-7; abundance: .; d_gene: TRBD2; v_gene: TRBV18
CDR3nt: TGTGCCTGGAGTGGGGGGAACTATGGCTACACCTTC; CDR3aa: CAWSGGNYGYTF; j_gene: TRBJ1-2; abundance: .; d_gene: .; v_gene: TRBV30
CDR3nt: TGTGCCAGCAGCTCCCTGGGTTCGCAGGGGGCTTTCTTT; CDR3aa: CASSSLGSQGAFF; j_gene: TRBJ1-1; abundance: .; d_gene: .; v_gene: TRBV5-8
CDR3nt: TGTGCCTGGAGCCCGGGACAGGGACGCGGCTACACCTTC; CDR3aa: CAWSPGQGRGYTF; j_gene: TRBJ1-2; abundance: .; d_gene: TRBD1; v_gene: TRBV30
CDR3nt: TGTGCCAGCAGCTTCACCTCCAATGAGCAGTTCTTC; CDR3aa: CASSFTSNEQFF; j_gene: TRBJ2-1; abundance: .; d_gene: .; v_gene: TRBV7-8
CDR3nt: TGTGCCAGCAGCTTAACGCGCGGGGGGAACAATGAGCAGTTCTTC; CDR3aa: CASSLTRGGNNEQFF; j_gene: TRBJ2-1; abundance: .; d_gene: TRBD2; v_gene: TRBV5-6
CDR3nt: TGTGCCATCCAAAGGGACAGGGGGCTCAGTGAGCAGTTCTTC; CDR3aa: CAIQRDRGLSEQFF; j_gene: TRBJ2-1; abundance: .; d_gene: TRBD1; v_gene: TRBV10-3
CDR3nt: TGCAGCGTCCTAAGGTCGGGACATAGTAACACTGAAGCTTTCTTT; CDR3aa: CSVLRSGHSNTEAFF; j_gene: TRBJ1-1; abundance: .; d_gene: .; v_gene: TRBV29-1
CDR3nt: TGTGCCAGCAATAGGCGCGAAGGGGGTTACAATGAGCAGTTCTTC; CDR3aa: CASNRREGGYNEQFF; j_gene: TRBJ2-1; abundance: .; d_gene: .; v_gene: TRBV6-5
CDR3nt: TGTGCCAGCAGTTTTAGTATTGGGGGGGTGAAGACTGAAGCTTTCTTT; CDR3aa: CASSFSIGGVKTEAFF; j_gene: TRBJ1-1; abundance: .; d_gene: .; v_gene: TRBV27
CDR3nt: TGTGCCAGCAGCTTAGTTTGGACAGGGGGCACTGAAGCTTTCTTT; CDR3aa: CASSLVWTGGTEAFF; j_gene: TRBJ1-1; abundance: .; d_gene: TRBD1; v_gene: TRBV7-2
CDR3nt: TGCGCCAGCAGCCGGGACAGGGCGGTAGCTAACACTGAAGCTTTCTTT; CDR3aa: CASSRDRAVANTEAFF; j_gene: TRBJ1-1; abundance: .; d_gene: TRBD1; v_gene: TRBV5-1
CDR3nt: TGTGCCATCAGTGAGTCGGGGCAGGGGAGCACCTTC; CDR3aa: CAISESGQGSTF; j_gene: TRBJ1-2; abundance: .; d_gene: .; v_gene: TRBV10-3
CDR3nt: TGTGCCAGCAAAATTACCGGGACAGGGGCCTACGAGCAGTACTTC; CDR3aa: CASKITGTGAYEQYF; j_gene: TRBJ2-7; abundance: .; d_gene: TRBD1; v_gene: TRBV6-6
CDR3nt: TGTGCCAGCAGCGGGGACAGGATGGGTGGAAACACCATATATTTT; CDR3aa: CASSGDRMGGNTIYF; j_gene: TRBJ1-3; abundance: .; d_gene: TRBD1; v_gene: TRBV3-1/TRBV3-2
CDR3nt: TGTGCCAGCAGTGGTGGGCGCGCCTTGACTGAAGCTTTCTTT; CDR3aa: CASSGGRALTEAFF; j_gene: TRBJ1-1; abundance: .; d_gene: .; v_gene: TRBV25-1
CDR3nt: TGTGCCAGCAGTTACAATCGGGCAGGGGGCGGGGAGACCCAGTACTTC; CDR3aa: CASSYNRAGGGETQYF; j_gene: TRBJ2-5; abundance: .; d_gene: TRBD1; v_gene: TRBV6-5
CDR3nt: TGTGCCAGCTCATTGGGCTCAACTAATGAAAAACTGTTTTTT; CDR3aa: CASSLGSTNEKLFF; j_gene: TRBJ1-4; abundance: once; d_gene: .; v_gene: TRBV18
CDR3nt: TGTGCCAGCAGCGGGACAGGGGGGGTATATACGCAGTATTTT; CDR3aa: CASSGTGGVYTQYF; j_gene: TRBJ2-3; abundance: once; d_gene: TRBD1; v_gene: TRBV27
CDR3nt: TGTGCCAGTAGTACGACAGGGAACACCGGGGAGCTGTTTTTT; CDR3aa: CASSTTGNTGELFF; j_gene: TRBJ2-2; abundance: .; d_gene: .; v_gene: TRBV19
CDR3nt: TGTGCCAGCAGCCAAGAAGGAGAAAGGGGGGGAAATGGCTACACCTTC; CDR3aa: CASSQEGERGGNGYTF; j_gene: TRBJ1-2; abundance: .; d_gene: .; v_gene: TRBV3-1/TRBV3-2
CDR3nt: TGCGCCAGCAGCCTAAGTTGGGGGCCGGGCACTGAAGCTTTCTTT; CDR3aa: CASSLSWGPGTEAFF; j_gene: TRBJ1-1; abundance: .; d_gene: .; v_gene: TRBV5-1
CDR3nt: TGTGCCAGCAGCGCCTCGAGCGGGAGAATTGGTGAGCAGTTCTTC; CDR3aa: CASSASSGRIGEQFF; j_gene: TRBJ2-1; abundance: once; d_gene: TRBD2; v_gene: TRBV5-4